Listed below are T cell receptor beta chains from one sample, sequenced in a study of blood T cells in healthy people across ages. One entry per CDR3 protein results from TCRdb running MiXCR on the 5' RACE reads. The table shows hundreds of thousands of distinct CDR3 sequences, with approximately 52% occurring only once. The sequenced sample was blood. The receptors were gathered from a woman over 75 in good health. The CDR3 runs from the conserved cysteine through the conserved F or W. A D gene is named only where the DNA matches it firmly. Rows may omit the clone size; those that give it use once, few, many or a size class.

>TRBV4-3|TRBJ1-2|-|-
TGCGCCAGCGGAAATAACTATGGCTACACCTTC
CASGNNYGYTF
>TRBV3-1|TRBJ2-5|-|-
TGTGCCAGCAGCCCAGGAGGGGGGGGGCGAGCTGGAGAGACCCAGTACTTC
CASSPGGGGRAGETQYF
>TRBV6-6|TRBJ1-2|-|-
TGTGCCAGCAGTTACCAGGGCCCCAGGGATGGCTACACCTTC
CASSYQGPRDGYTF
>TRBV5-1|TRBJ2-1|TRBD2|-
TGCGCCAGCAGCTGGGCACTAGCGGGGGGCTCCTACAATGAGCAGTTCTTC
CASSWALAGGSYNEQFF
>TRBV7-2|TRBJ2-5|TRBD2|-
TGTGCCAGCAGCTTATCGCTTCTCTCCTCGGGAGGGCGTGAGACCCAGTACTTC
CASSLSLLSSGGRETQYF
>TRBV11-1|TRBJ2-7|TRBD1|-
TGTGCCAGCAGCCCCGGGACAGGGGCCTCCTACGAGCAGTACTTC
CASSPGTGASYEQYF
>TRBV7-6|TRBJ1-1|-|-
TGTGCCAGCAGCTCGGTTCGGGGACAAAACACTGAAGCTTTCTTT
CASSSVRGQNTEAFF
>TRBV7-2|TRBJ2-7|-|-
TGTGCCAGCAGCTTAGTGCCCAGGGGCTACGAGCAGTACTTC
CASSLVPRGYEQYF
>TRBV29-1|TRBJ2-1|-|-
TGCAGCGGCCGACTAGATTACAATGAGCAGTTCTTC
CSGRLDYNEQFF
>TRBV5-1|TRBJ2-7|-|many
TGCGCCAGCAGCTTGGAAGCGACCATTTCCTACGAGCAGTACTTC
CASSLEATISYEQYF
>TRBV25-1|TRBJ2-6|-|many
TGTGCCAGCAGTAAAACTGGGGCCAACGTCCTGACTTTC
CASSKTGANVLTF
>TRBV28|TRBJ1-2|-|many
TGTGCCAGCAGTTTATTTGGGGTCGGTGGCTACACCTTC
CASSLFGVGGYTF
>TRBV30|TRBJ1-5|-|-
TGTGCCTGGGGGGGGGCCTATAGCAATCAGCCCCAGCATTTT
CAWGGAYSNQPQHF
>TRBV12-3/TRBV12-4|TRBJ2-3|-|-
TGTGCCAGCAGTTTCGGGGCGGGGAGAGCTAGCGCAGATACGCAGTATTTT
CASSFGAGRASADTQYF
>TRBV20-1|TRBJ2-1|TRBD2|few
TGCAGTGCGGCGCCGGGACTAGGTTTAGTTCATGAGCAGTTCTTC
CSAAPGLGLVHEQFF
>TRBV29-1|TRBJ1-5|-|-
TGCAGCGCCCAACGGGAGGATCAGCCCCAGCATTTT
CSAQREDQPQHF
>TRBV2|TRBJ2-7|TRBD2|many
TGTGCCAGCAGAAAAGAAAGACTAGCGGGGCCCTACGAGCAGTACTTC
CASRKERLAGPYEQYF
>TRBV28|TRBJ2-1|-|many
TGTGCCAGCAGTCCCTCTTGGCAGGAGCAGTTCTTC
CASSPSWQEQFF
>TRBV5-1|TRBJ2-7|-|few
TGCGCCAGCAGCTTGGGGCAGACCGCCCACGAGCAGTACTTC
CASSLGQTAHEQYF
>TRBV12-3/TRBV12-4|TRBJ2-4|TRBD1|-
TGTGCCAGCACCATCTCTGGACAGGAGAGGTCGATGCAGTACTTC
CASTISGQERSMQYF
>TRBV7-3|TRBJ2-1|-|many
TGTGCCAGCAGCTTAGACGGGTACTCATCATTTGAGCAGTTCTTC
CASSLDGYSSFEQFF
>TRBV25-1|TRBJ1-6|-|-
TGTGCCAGCAGTGAGCCCTTCGGGGGGCTGTATAATTCACCCCTCCACTTT
CASSEPFGGLYNSPLHF
>TRBV7-9|TRBJ2-3|-|few
TGTGCCAGCAGCTCTCGGTCGGTGGCTAGCACAGATACGCAGTATTTT
CASSSRSVASTDTQYF
>TRBV4-3|TRBJ2-7|TRBD1|once
TGCGCCAGCAGCCAATTGGGACAGTCCTACGAGCAGTACTTC
CASSQLGQSYEQYF
>TRBV7-9|TRBJ1-1|-|-
TGTGCCAGCAGCTTAGACGGGGGGACGAACACTGAAGCTTTCTTT
CASSLDGGTNTEAFF
>TRBV5-6|TRBJ2-6|-|once
TGTGCCAGCAGCTATCCGGGACCTACTGGGGCCAACGTCCTGACTTTC
CASSYPGPTGANVLTF
>TRBV3-1|TRBJ2-7|TRBD1|few
TGTGCCAGCAGCGGACGGACAGGGTTAAGGAACGAGCAGTACTTC
CASSGRTGLRNEQYF
>TRBV27|TRBJ2-6|TRBD1|-
TGTGCCAGCGGGGACAGGGGCCTAGAAGGGGCCAACGTCCTGACTTTC
CASGDRGLEGANVLTF
>TRBV29-1|TRBJ1-1|TRBD1|-
TGCAGCGTTTGGACAGGGGACACTGAAGCTTTCTTT
CSVWTGDTEAFF
>TRBV2|TRBJ1-5|TRBD1|-
TGTGCCAGCAGATCCGGGACAGTCGTGCATTTT
CASRSGTVVHF
>TRBV27|TRBJ1-2|-|many
TGTGCCAGCAGTTTAACAGGGCTGGGTACGGGCTATGGCTACACCTTC
CASSLTGLGTGYGYTF
>TRBV12-3/TRBV12-4|TRBJ1-4|-|few
TGTGCCAGCAGCCCCGGACAGAGAAATGAAAAACTGTTTTTT
CASSPGQRNEKLFF
>TRBV7-9|TRBJ1-1|TRBD1|-
TGTGCCAGCAGCCCAGGGGTGGGACAGCTCGCTGAAGCTTTCTTT
CASSPGVGQLAEAFF
>TRBV6-1|TRBJ2-3|-|-
TGTGCCAGCAGTGCGACAAATACGCAGTATTTT
CASSATNTQYF
>TRBV15|TRBJ2-7|-|-
TGTGCCACCAGCAGAGCGGTCAGAGCCTACGAGCAGTACTTC
CATSRAVRAYEQYF
>TRBV10-3|TRBJ2-5|-|few
TGTGCCATCAGTGAAGTGGGATTCCAAGAGACCCAGTACTTC
CAISEVGFQETQYF
>TRBV2|TRBJ1-1|TRBD1|many
TGTGCCAGCAGGACAGGGGGATTAAACACTGAAGCTTTCTTT
CASRTGGLNTEAFF
>TRBV28|TRBJ2-1|TRBD1|many
TGTGCCAGCAGGGTCCCCGGCAGGGGGCTTGAGCAGTTCTTC
CASRVPGRGLEQFF
>TRBV27|TRBJ2-1|-|-
TGTGCCAGCAGTTTAGGACTTGGGGGTGAGCAGTTCTTC
CASSLGLGGEQFF
>TRBV7-9|TRBJ1-2|-|many
TGTGCCAGCAGCTTAAGGGCGGGACAATATAACTATGGCTACACCTTC
CASSLRAGQYNYGYTF